This T cell receptor beta chain derives from a study of OX40 agonist ivuxolimab in advanced cancers. Whole-study context: An agonistic human IgG2 monoclonal antibody against OX40 (CD134) was given.

Details on this clone: Its antigen is still unknown.

Blood sampling took place at baseline, cycle 4 day 1, and cycle 7 day 1. V lost 8 bases and J 6 bases, leaving 6 bases between the germline ends. This CDR3 has 10 amino acids. Germline V lookup: CDR1 MNHNY, CDR2 SVGAGI (reference sequence). Some clones are missing from TCRdb's copy, which holds only in-frame ones; the method was immunoSEQ multiplex PCR. The table lists approximately 46,000 clones, around 77% of them singletons. Notes on the study in general: The average count of expanded clones was higher among CD8+ T cells than among CD4+.

The V call is TRBV6-6, the J call TRBJ2-3; D possibly uses TRBD1 or TRBD2 (5 bases each). The source material was CD4+ or CD8+ T cells sorted from blood, sampled in a trial of the OX40 agonist ivuxolimab. The TCR sequence derives from an adult with an advanced solid tumor such as melanoma, head and neck, liver or kidney cancer. CDR3 amino acids: CASWGDTQYF. The CDR3, as DNA: TGTGCCAGCTGGGGGGATACGCAGTATTTT.